The clone carrying this T cell receptor (beta chain) was observed a handful of times. Its antigen is still unknown. Incorporated into the TCR beta cDNA libraries were unique molecular identifiers, which served to reduce PCR and sequencing biases. TCRdb re-analysed the PCR reads in MiXCR, keeping a single row per CDR3 protein. The sample has hundreds of thousands of distinct CDR3 sequences; 53% are singletons. The CDR3 contains 14 residues. Germline V lookup: CDR1 SGHRS, CDR2 YFSETQ. Deletions cut 3 bases from V and 4 bases from J, with 13 bases between. The data are from a study of post-analysis software for immune sequencing data. Study summary: Courses of disease covered relapsing-remitting, secondary progressive and progressive-relapsing multiple sclerosis.

Study-wide points: F measure showed strong co-clustering of same-batch samples. With TRBV5-6, TRBV5-1 and TRBV20-1 included, five TRBV segments were more frequent in patients than in controls.

The specimen sequenced was blood. This sequence originates from a girl aged 5 to 17 with multiple sclerosis. This chain connects TRBV5-1 to TRBJ2-5; D gene unclear. CDR3 nucleotides: TGCGCCAGCAGCTCCCCCCCGTTAGGAGAGACCCAGTACTTC. Amino acid sequence: CASSSPPLGETQYF.